This entry lists 11 T cell receptor beta chains sequenced from one sample in a study of blood T cell repertoires in COVID-19. The data were produced by immunoSEQ multiplex PCR, yet TCRdb's version contains in-frame clones alone and is incomplete. The data contain some 400,000 clones, 90% of them singletons. Sequenced input: peripheral blood. The source of these receptors is a young man with active or convalescent COVID-19.

This clone has more than one count but fewer than ten. This chain links TRBV5-6 with TRBJ1-2; a weak D match, TRBD1 (6 bases). Germline V CDR1 and CDR2: SGHDT, YYEEEE. V lost 0 bases and J 3 bases, leaving 9 bases between the germline ends. The CDR3 is 14 amino acids. CDR3 protein: CASSLGGHDYGYTF. CDR3 nucleotide sequence: TGTGCCAGCAGCTTGGGGGGGCACGACTATGGCTACACCTTC.

Comments on this clone: At one of its ends the junction is not consistent with the germline gene, which may arise from a read error. The J gene is TRBJ1-3, the V gene TRBV6-5, with TRBD1 matching over 7 bases. The CDR3 is 15 amino acids. Germline V lookup: CDR1 MNHEY, CDR2 SVGAGI. The CDR3 DNA reads as TGTGCCGGCAGGACAGGATATTTCTCTGGAAACACCATATATTTT. It is translated as CAGRTGYFSGNTIYF.

The V call is TRBV6-5, the J call TRBJ1-1, with D maybe TRBD1 (6 bases). The ends were cut back, 0 bases at V and 6 bases at J, with 11 bases in the middle. Germline V gives CDR1 MNHEY, CDR2 SVGAGI. The CDR3 extends over 14 amino acids. The CDR3 DNA sequence: TGTGCCAGCAGTTACTCGAGCAGGGGCGCTGAAGCTTTCTTT. Protein sequence: CASSYSSRGAEAFF.

V and J are TRBV9 and TRBJ1-1, with no clear D. CDR1 SGDLS and CDR2 YYNGEE come from the germline V gene. The CDR3 contains 13 residues. V shed 0 bases and J shed 0 bases, with 3 bases lying between them. The CDR3 DNA is TGTGCCAGCAGCGTAGGTATGAACACTGAAGCTTTCTTT. Translated: CASSVGMNTEAFF.

The chain carries TRBV4-1 and TRBJ1-4, with D maybe TRBD1 (6 bases). CDR3 length: 19 residues. V was shortened by 4 bases and J by 0 bases, with 21 bases between the two germline ends. The germline gives CDR1 MGHRA, CDR2 YSYEKL. CDR3 in amino acids: CASSLPKTGFMTTNEKLFF. The CDR3 DNA follows: TGCGCCAGCAGCCTCCCAAAAACAGGGTTTATGACAACTAATGAAAAACTGTTTTTT.

The V call is TRBV28, the J call TRBJ2-2; D is perhaps TRBD1 (6 bases). V was trimmed by 2 bases and J by 9 bases, leaving 16 bases between them. This CDR3 comprises 15 residues. Germline lookup yields CDR1 MDHEN and CDR2 SYDVKM. DNA of the CDR3: TGTGCCAGCAGTTTAGGGACAATTACTTCGCGGGAGCTGTTTTTT. It codes for CASSLGTITSRELFF. The variable domain in full, with the rest retrieved from reference TRBV28 and TRBJ2-2, is DVKVTQSSRYLVKRTGEKVFLECVQDMDHENMFWYRQDPGLGLRLIYFSYDVKMKEKGDIPEGYSVSREKKERFSLILESASTNQTSMYLCASSLGTITSRELFFGEGSRLTVL.

In its sample, this clone was seen once. This chain connects TRBV4-2 to TRBJ2-7; 9 bases match TRBD2. The V and J ends lost 2 bases and 3 bases, in that order; junction bases with no gene match: 5. The CDR3 totals 15 residues. CDR1 and CDR2 (germline): LGHNA, YNFKEQ. Here the CDR3 DNA reads TGTGCCAGCAGCCAAATCGGTAGCGGGAGCTACGAGCAGTACTTC. Its translation is CASSQIGSGSYEQYF.

J is TRBJ2-3 and V is TRBV18, with TRBD2 as a possible D gene (6 bases). Germline CDR1 and CDR2: KGHSH and LQKENI. The CDR3 sequence is 14 residues long. The V and J ends lost 4 bases and 3 bases respectively, with 11 bases between them. The CDR3 protein is CASSRLGGTDTQYF. CDR3 in DNA: TGTGCCAGCTCACGACTCGGGGGTACAGATACGCAGTATTTT. The full variable domain, rest sourced from reference TRBV18 and TRBJ2-3, is NAGVMQNPRHLVRRRGQEARLRCSPMKGHSHVYWYRQLPEEGLKFMVYLQKENIIDESGMPKERFSAEFPKEGPSILRIQQVVRGDSAAYFCASSRLGGTDTQYFGPGTRLTVL.

The chain's CDR3 is CARSLERQRTSYEQYF. The CDR3 DNA reads as TGTGCCAGAAGCTTGGAGCGGCAGAGGACCTCCTACGAGCAGTACTTC. This sequence joins TRBV5-3 and TRBJ2-7; weak D call: TRBD2 (5 bases). TRBV5-3 is placed among ORFs of uncertain function. The V end lost 0 bases, the J end lost 0 bases, and 13 bases lay between the germline ends. This CDR3 region has 16 residues.

The chain carries TRBV2 and TRBJ1-2, with D perhaps matching TRBD1 (5 bases). This CDR3 has 14 residues. CDR1 and CDR2 (germline): SNHLY, FYNNEI. Trimming took 4 bases from V and 7 from J, leaving 16 bases between them. The CDR3 sequence is CASSVARVTGGYTF. CDR3 DNA sequence: TGTGCCAGCAGTGTTGCCAGGGTTACAGGTGGCTACACCTTC.

The rearrangement joins TRBV7-2 to TRBJ1-2; 11 bases are shared with TRBD1. The CDR3 loop spans 15 amino acids. Unmatched junction bases numbered 5, after V lost 1 base and J lost 7 bases. Germline V gene data show CDR1 as SGHTA and CDR2 as FQGNSA. For the CDR3, the DNA is TGTGCCAGCAGCTTAGGGGGGACAGGGGGAATTGGCTACACCTTC. Translating it yields CASSLGGTGGIGYTF.